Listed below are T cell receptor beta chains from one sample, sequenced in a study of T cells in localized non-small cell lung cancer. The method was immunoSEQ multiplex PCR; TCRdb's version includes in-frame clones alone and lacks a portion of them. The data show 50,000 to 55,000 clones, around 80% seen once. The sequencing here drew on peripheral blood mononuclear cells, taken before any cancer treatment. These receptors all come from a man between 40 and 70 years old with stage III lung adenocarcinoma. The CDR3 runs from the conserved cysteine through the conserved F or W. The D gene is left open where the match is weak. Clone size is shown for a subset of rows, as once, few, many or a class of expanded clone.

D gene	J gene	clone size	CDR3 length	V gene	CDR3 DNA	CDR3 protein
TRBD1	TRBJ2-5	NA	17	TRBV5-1	TGCGCCAGCAGCCAGGGGGCAACTAGTGACCTTCGGGGGACCCAGTACTTC	CASSQGATSDLRGTQYF
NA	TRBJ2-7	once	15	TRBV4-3	TGCGCCAGCAGCCAAGATAGGGGCTGGACTTACGAGCAGTACTTC	CASSQDRGWTYEQYF
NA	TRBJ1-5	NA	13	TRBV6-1	TGTGCCAGCAGTGAAACAGACCCTTCGCCCCAGCATTTT	CASSETDPSPQHF
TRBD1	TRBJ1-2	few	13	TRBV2	TGTGCCAGAGTTGACAGGGGAGACTATGGCTACACCTTC	CARVDRGDYGYTF
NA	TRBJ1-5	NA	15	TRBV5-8	TGTGCCAGCAGTACGACGGGGTATAGCAATCAGCCCCAGCATTTT	CASSTTGYSNQPQHF
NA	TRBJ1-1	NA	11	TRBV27	TGTGCCAGCAGTTCAAACACTGAAGCTTTCTTT	CASSSNTEAFF
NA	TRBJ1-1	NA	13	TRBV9	TGTGCCAGCAGCGTTGACAGCAACACTGAAGCTTTCTTT	CASSVDSNTEAFF
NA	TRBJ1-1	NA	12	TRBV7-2	TGTGCCAGCCGGGAGGGGCAGGGTGCGGCTTTCTTT	CASREGQGAAFF
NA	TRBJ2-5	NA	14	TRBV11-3	TGTGCCAGCAGCTTACGCACAGCCCAAGAGACCCAGTACTTC	CASSLRTAQETQYF
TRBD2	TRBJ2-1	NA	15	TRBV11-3	TGTGCCAGCAGCTTAGGGACTAGCGTGAGCAATGAGCAGTTCTTC	CASSLGTSVSNEQFF
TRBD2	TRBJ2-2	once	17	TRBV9	TGTGCCAGCAGCGTAGCTCTAGCGGGTTCGAACACCGGGGAGCTGTTTTTT	CASSVALAGSNTGELFF
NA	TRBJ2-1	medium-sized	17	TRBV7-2	TGTGCCAGCAGCCCCCCCCCTCTAGTCCCCAGGGGCGATGAGCAGTTCTTC	CASSPPPLVPRGDEQFF
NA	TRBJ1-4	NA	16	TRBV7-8	TGTGCCAGCAGCACTCCCGGGGGCCCAACTAATGAAAAACTGTTTTTT	CASSTPGGPTNEKLFF
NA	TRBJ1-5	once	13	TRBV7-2	TGTGCCAGCAGCTTTTGGCCCAATCAGCCCCAGCATTTT	CASSFWPNQPQHF
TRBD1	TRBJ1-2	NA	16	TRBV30	TGTGCCTGGAGCGACGGCCGACAGGGTGCCAGGGGTGGCTACACCTTC	CAWSDGRQGARGGYTF
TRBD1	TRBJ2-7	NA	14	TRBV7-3	TGTGCCAGCAGCGAAAGGACAGGGGAGTACGAGCAGTACTTC	CASSERTGEYEQYF
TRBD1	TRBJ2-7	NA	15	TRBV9	TGTGCCAGCAGCGTAGGACAGGGGGACTCCTACGAGCAGTACTTC	CASSVGQGDSYEQYF
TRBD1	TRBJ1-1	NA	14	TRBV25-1	TGTGCCAGCAGTGGACGACAGGGGCCCACTGAAGCTTTCTTT	CASSGRQGPTEAFF
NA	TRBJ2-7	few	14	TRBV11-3	TGTGCCAGCAGCTTAGTGGTGTCCCCGGGGGAGCAGTACTTC	CASSLVVSPGEQYF
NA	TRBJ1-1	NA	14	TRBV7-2	TGTGCCAGCAGCTTAGTCAGGGAAAACACTGAAGCTTTCTTT	CASSLVRENTEAFF
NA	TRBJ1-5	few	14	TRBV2	TGTGCCAGCAGGATGACAGTTAGCAATCAGCCCCAGCATTTT	CASRMTVSNQPQHF
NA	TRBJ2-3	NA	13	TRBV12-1	TGTGCCAGCAGCCCTAGGGGAACAGATACGCAGTATTTT	CASSPRGTDTQYF
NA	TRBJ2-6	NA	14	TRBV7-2	TGTGCCAGCAGCTTTGGGTCCGGGGCCAACGTCCTGACTTTC	CASSFGSGANVLTF
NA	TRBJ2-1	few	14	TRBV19	TGTGCCAGTATGCGGTCCCCCTCCTACAATGAGCAGTTCTTC	CASMRSPSYNEQFF
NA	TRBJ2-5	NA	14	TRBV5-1	TGCGCCAGCAGCCCCGGTGGAGAACAAGAGACCCAGTACTTC	CASSPGGEQETQYF
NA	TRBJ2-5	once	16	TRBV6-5	TGTGCCAGCAGTTACTCGGGGGGGCCCCACCAAGAGACCCAGTACTTC	CASSYSGGPHQETQYF
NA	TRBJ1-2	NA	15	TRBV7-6	TGTGCCAGCAGCTTAGCGGTAGGGGATAACTATGGCTACACCTTC	CASSLAVGDNYGYTF
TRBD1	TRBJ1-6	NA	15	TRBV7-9	TGTGCCAGCAGCATCGCGGACAGGTCTAATTCACCCCTCCACTTT	CASSIADRSNSPLHF
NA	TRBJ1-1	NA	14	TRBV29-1	TGCAGCGTTGAAGAATTCTGGGGGCAGGGTGAAGCTTTCTTT	CSVEEFWGQGEAFF
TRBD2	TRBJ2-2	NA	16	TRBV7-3	TGTGCCAGCAGCCCCCCGGGAGGGCTGGACACCGGGGAGCTGTTTTTT	CASSPPGGLDTGELFF
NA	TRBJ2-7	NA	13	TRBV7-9	TGTGCCAGCAGCCGGAACACCCCGGGCGAGCAGTACTTC	CASSRNTPGEQYF
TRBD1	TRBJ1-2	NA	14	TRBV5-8	TGTGCCAGCAGCAGAGGGACAGTTACTTATGGCTACACCTTC	CASSRGTVTYGYTF
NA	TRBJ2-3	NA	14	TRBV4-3	TGCGCCAGCAGCCAAGGGACACGCACAGATACGCAGTATTTT	CASSQGTRTDTQYF
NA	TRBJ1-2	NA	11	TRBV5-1	TGCGCCAGCAGTGGGGAGTCTGGCTACACCTTC	CASSGESGYTF
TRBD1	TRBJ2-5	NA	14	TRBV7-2	TGTGCCAGCAGCTGGGGACAGGGTCAAGAGACCCAGTACTTC	CASSWGQGQETQYF
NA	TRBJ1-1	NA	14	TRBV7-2	TGTGCCAGCAGAGGGGGGCGGGGGCCTTTTGAAGCTTTCTTT	CASRGGRGPFEAFF